This is a list of T cell receptor beta chains from one sample in a study of shared clonotypes between healthy human individuals. The table came from immunoSEQ multiplex PCR; TCRdb's copy has only in-frame clones and leaves some out. Altogether about 1 million clones are present, about 75% being singletons, with the ten largest covering approximately 1.5%. The source material was memory CD4+ T cells sorted from blood. The receptors here all came from a man between 18 and 35 years old in good health. The CDR3 runs from the conserved cysteine through the conserved F or W. Fields, in order: V gene, clone size, D gene, J gene, CDR3 DNA, CDR3 protein. The D gene is left open where the match is weak. Only some rows state a clone size, as once, few, many or a class for expanded clones.

V: TRBV19
size: NA
D: NA
J: TRBJ2-1
DNA: TGTGCCAGTAGTATAGAAAGGACAGACTACAATGAGCAGTTCTTC
CDR3: CASSIERTDYNEQFF

V: TRBV23-1
size: NA
D: NA
J: TRBJ1-2
DNA: TGCGCCAGCAGTCAATCTGCAGGCGCGAGCTATGGCTACACCTTC
CDR3: CASSQSAGASYGYTF

V: TRBV29-1
size: NA
D: NA
J: TRBJ1-1
DNA: TGCAGCGGGGGACGCTTGAACACTGAAGCTTTCTTT
CDR3: CSGGRLNTEAFF

V: TRBV5-6
size: NA
D: NA
J: TRBJ2-3
DNA: TGTGCCAGCAGTTGGGACCGAAGCACAGATACGCAGTATTTT
CDR3: CASSWDRSTDTQYF

V: TRBV10-3
size: NA
D: NA
J: TRBJ1-4
DNA: TGTGCCACCGCAGCGGACTGGGGCGACGAAAAACTGTTTTTT
CDR3: CATAADWGDEKLFF

V: TRBV4-3
size: NA
D: NA
J: TRBJ2-3
DNA: TGCGCCAGCAGCCTGGCGGGTGGTAGAGATACGCAGTATTTT
CDR3: CASSLAGGRDTQYF

V: TRBV19
size: few
D: NA
J: TRBJ1-1
DNA: TGTGCCAGTAGTAAATCCTACGGGAACACTGAAGCTTTCTTT
CDR3: CASSKSYGNTEAFF

V: TRBV30
size: NA
D: NA
J: TRBJ1-4
DNA: TGTGCCTGGAGTATTCCGGGCCGCGCTGATGAAAAACTGTTTTTT
CDR3: CAWSIPGRADEKLFF

V: TRBV18
size: once
D: TRBD1
J: TRBJ1-2
DNA: TGTGCCAGCTCACCACCCGGGACAGGCTGGGGTGGCTACACCTTC
CDR3: CASSPPGTGWGGYTF

V: TRBV30
size: NA
D: NA
J: TRBJ2-3
DNA: TGTGCCTGGAGTGTAGGGCAGAGAGCAAGGACAGATACGCAGTATTTT
CDR3: CAWSVGQRARTDTQYF

V: TRBV29-1
size: once
D: NA
J: TRBJ1-4
DNA: TGCAGCGCTGGTGGGGGGGATGTGCTGTTTTTT
CDR3: CSAGGGDVLFF

V: TRBV27
size: NA
D: NA
J: TRBJ1-1
DNA: TGTGCCAGCAGGAGGGGTGTGGGGAACACTGAAGCTTTCTTT
CDR3: CASRRGVGNTEAFF

V: TRBV19
size: NA
D: NA
J: TRBJ2-1
DNA: TGTGCCACCGGGCGGGGGCTCGGGTATGAGCAGTTCTTC
CDR3: CATGRGLGYEQFF

V: TRBV29-1
size: NA
D: NA
J: TRBJ1-5
DNA: TGCAGCGTTGGGCAGCTCCTTAGCAATCAGCCCCAGCATTTT
CDR3: CSVGQLLSNQPQHF

V: TRBV4-1
size: NA
D: NA
J: TRBJ1-2
DNA: TGCGCCAGCAGCCCAACTCCTGCGGGGGACTATGGCTACACCTTC
CDR3: CASSPTPAGDYGYTF

V: TRBV2
size: few
D: TRBD1
J: TRBJ1-2
DNA: TGTGCCAGCACCGGTTCGGACAGGGGGAAGGGTGACTACACCTTC
CDR3: CASTGSDRGKGDYTF

V: TRBV5-1
size: NA
D: TRBD1
J: TRBJ1-1
DNA: TGCGCCAGCAGCCACGGGACAGGCCTCGTGATGAACACTGAAGCTTTCTTT
CDR3: CASSHGTGLVMNTEAFF

V: TRBV30
size: NA
D: NA
J: TRBJ1-2
DNA: TGTGCCTGGAGTGTACGAGACAGTGACTATGGCTACACCTTC
CDR3: CAWSVRDSDYGYTF

V: TRBV2
size: NA
D: TRBD1
J: TRBJ1-4
DNA: TGTGCCAGCACACTACAGGGGGCGGATGAAAAACTGTTTTTT
CDR3: CASTLQGADEKLFF

V: TRBV18
size: NA
D: NA
J: TRBJ2-5
DNA: TGTGCCAGCTCACCACCCGGCAGGGGCTCGGGGACCCAGTACTTC
CDR3: CASSPPGRGSGTQYF

V: TRBV6-5
size: once
D: NA
J: TRBJ1-1
DNA: TGTGCCAGCAGTTACGAACGATCCGGGACTCCAGAAGCTTTCTTT
CDR3: CASSYERSGTPEAFF

V: TRBV10-3
size: few
D: NA
J: TRBJ1-5
DNA: TGTGCCATCAGTGCCATAGGGAATATTAATCAGCCCCAGCATTTT
CDR3: CAISAIGNINQPQHF

V: TRBV13
size: NA
D: TRBD2
J: TRBJ2-2
DNA: TGTGCCAGCAGCTTAGGCGCCGGGAGGGCCAGCAGCGGGGAGCTGTTTTTT
CDR3: CASSLGAGRASSGELFF

V: TRBV6-1
size: NA
D: TRBD1
J: TRBJ2-6
DNA: TGTGCCAGCAGATCTACAGGGGTCGGGGCCAACGTCCTGACTTTC
CDR3: CASRSTGVGANVLTF

V: TRBV19
size: NA
D: NA
J: TRBJ1-6
DNA: TGTGCCAGTAGTATAAATCGCAATCCGGGGAGCTCCTATAATTCACCCCTCCACTTT
CDR3: CASSINRNPGSSYNSPLHF

V: TRBV7-8
size: NA
D: NA
J: TRBJ1-1
DNA: TGTGCCAGCAGCTTAGGGGGAGGCCTGAACACTGAAGCTTTCTTT
CDR3: CASSLGGGLNTEAFF

V: TRBV7-6
size: few
D: NA
J: TRBJ2-5
DNA: TGTGCCAGCAGCTTATCTCGGCTGGAGACCCAGTACTTC
CDR3: CASSLSRLETQYF

V: TRBV2
size: NA
D: NA
J: TRBJ1-5
DNA: TGTGCCAGCTCGCGGGGGCGTAGCAATCAGCCCCAGCATTTT
CDR3: CASSRGRSNQPQHF

V: TRBV30
size: NA
D: NA
J: TRBJ1-4
DNA: TGTGCCTGGAAAGGGACGGACAATTATGAAAAACTGTTTTTT
CDR3: CAWKGTDNYEKLFF

V: TRBV25-1
size: NA
D: NA
J: TRBJ2-1
DNA: TGTGCCAGCAGTGACCTACTAGTTCACCCCGATGAGCAGTTCTTC
CDR3: CASSDLLVHPDEQFF